Following are 31 T cell receptor beta chains from one sample sequenced in a study of cytomegalovirus exposure and HLA in healthy donors. PCR used 60 Vbeta primers and 13 Jbeta primers. The assay was immunoSEQ multiplex PCR, and TCRdb's table has in-frame clones only and misses some. In all, the sample yields about 38,000 clones. The sequenced sample was PBMCs. These receptors were taken from a man aged 35-49 years in good health and CMV-seropositive.

CDR3: CASKNSPANEQFF. In DNA, the CDR3 is TGTGCCAGCAAAAACTCCCCTGCCAATGAGCAGTTCTTC. J is TRBJ2-1 and V is TRBV2; D is ambiguous. Germline values: CDR1 SNHLY, CDR2 FYNNEI. The CDR3 has 13 residues. Trimming took 7 bases from V and 6 from J, leaving 13 bases between them.

This chain connects TRBV7-8 to TRBJ2-5; D is possibly TRBD1 (6 bases). The J call is in doubt because the DNA end fits TRBJ2-7 better. The CDR3 loop spans 15 amino acids. The germline V gene encodes CDR1 SGHVS and CDR2 FQNEAQ. The CDR3 region is CASSFSRDNSYEQYF. The DNA for the CDR3 is TGTGCCAGCAGCTTCTCCCGGGACAACTCCTACGAGCAGTACTTC.

The rearrangement uses TRBV5-4 and TRBJ2-7; the D is unclear. The length of the CDR3 is 14 residues. Germline loops: CDR1 SGHNT, CDR2 YYREEE (reference sequence). The V end lost 4 bases, the J end lost 0 bases, and 11 bases lay between the germline ends. CDR3 residues: CASSPSAYSYEQYF. The DNA for the CDR3 is TGTGCCAGCAGCCCGAGCGCCTACTCCTACGAGCAGTACTTC.

The chain recombines TRBV7-3 with TRBJ2-3; 7 bases are a match to TRBD2. Germline V lookup: CDR1 SGHTA, CDR2 FQGTGA. This CDR3 contains 15 residues. The trim removed 4 bases at V and 6 bases at J, leaving 10 bases unmatched. CDR3: CASSSRGGASDTQYF. Written as DNA, the CDR3 is TGTGCCAGCAGCTCCCGGGGAGGGGCATCGGATACGCAGTATTTT.

The chain joins TRBV11-2 to TRBJ2-3; 9 positions match TRBD1. The CDR3 sequence is 13 residues long. V lost 5 bases, J lost 5 bases, and 2 bases stayed unmatched. Per the germline V gene, CDR1 is SGHAT and CDR2 is FQNNGV. In DNA form, the CDR3 reads TGTGCCAGCAGCCGGGACAGGGAAGATACGCAGTATTTT. It specifies CASSRDREDTQYF.

The V gene is TRBV6-5, the J gene TRBJ1-2, with 7 bases fitting TRBD1. CDR1 MNHEY and CDR2 SVGAGI come from the germline V gene. The CDR3 has 13 residues. With V trimmed by 6 bases and J by 3 bases, 4 bases remained unmatched. CDR3 in DNA: TGTGCCAGCAGACAGGGGAATCACTATGGCTACACCTTC. Translation: CASRQGNHYGYTF.

This chain uses TRBV7-9 with TRBJ2-3, with 8 bases that match TRBD2. This CDR3 spans 16 amino acids. With 5 bases clipped from V and 2 bases from J, the junction kept 9 bases outside the gene matches. Germline CDR1 SEHNR, CDR2 FQNEAQ (reference sequence). DNA for the CDR3: TGTGCCAGCAGCCTCAGTGGAGCGGGAGTCACAGATACGCAGTATTTT. It specifies CASSLSGAGVTDTQYF. The whole variable domain, remainder taken from reference TRBV7-9 and TRBJ2-3, is DTGVSQNPRHKITKRGQNVTFRCDPISEHNRLYWYRQTLGQGPEFLTYFQNEAQLEKSRLLSDRFSAERPKGSFSTLEIQRTEQGDSAMYLCASSLSGAGVTDTQYFGPGTRLTVL.

The rearrangement joins TRBV27 to TRBJ2-3; D not resolved. The CDR3 extends over 14 amino acids. Trimming took off 6 bases at V and 0 bases at J, with 10 bases between the two ends. Germline values: CDR1 MNHEY, CDR2 SMNVEV (reference sequence). CDR3 sequence (DNA): TGTGCCAGCAGGCCTTTGGGCAGCACAGATACGCAGTATTTT. Its protein product is CASRPLGSTDTQYF.

CDR3 nucleotide sequence: TGTGCCAGTGTTAGCGGGATAATCGACGAGCAGTACTTC. This codes for CASVSGIIDEQYF. The chain couples TRBV6-1 to TRBJ2-7; 8 bases are a match to TRBD2. J gave up 5 bases and V 9 bases, and 9 bases lay outside the gene matches. The CDR3 sequence is 13 residues long. Germline V gives CDR1 MNHNS, CDR2 SASEGT.

The V gene is TRBV19, the J gene TRBJ2-7; TRBD2 aligns across 7 bases. This CDR3 region has 15 residues. The V segment lost 1 base and the J segment 0 bases; nucleotides outside the gene matches: 3. CDR1 is LNHDA and CDR2 is SQIVND in the germline V gene (reference sequence). The chain's CDR3 is CASSIGGRASYEQYF. The CDR3 bases are TGTGCCAGTAGTATAGGTGGGAGGGCCTCCTACGAGCAGTACTTC.

J is TRBJ2-7 and V is TRBV5-1; 8 positions agree with TRBD2. Losses at the gene ends were 0 bases for V and 6 bases for J; bases not matched to a gene: 2. Germline V gives CDR1 SGHRS, CDR2 YFSETQ. CDR3 length: 13 amino acids. This chain's CDR3 is CASSLGAGGEQYF. DNA for the CDR3: TGCGCCAGCAGCTTGGGGGCGGGAGGCGAGCAGTACTTC.

The chain couples TRBV20-1 to TRBJ1-1; D is uncertain. Deletions cut 3 bases from V and 4 bases from J, with 6 bases between. The V gene's germline CDR1 is DFQATT and CDR2 SNEGSKA (reference sequence). The CDR3 runs to 11 residues. CDR3 amino acids: CSASWATEAFF. The CDR3 DNA follows: TGCAGTGCTAGCTGGGCCACTGAAGCTTTCTTT.

The chain combines TRBV27 with TRBJ2-7, with 9 positions matching TRBD1. This CDR3 comprises 11 residues. CDR1 and CDR2 from the germline V gene are MNHEY and SMNVEV (reference sequence). V lost 10 bases to trimming and J lost 4 bases; unmatched junction nucleotides: 2. The CDR3 protein is CAIGQGYEQYF. The CDR3 nucleotides are TGTGCCATAGGACAGGGGTACGAGCAGTACTTC.

This chain connects TRBV9 to TRBJ1-4; TRBD1 matches 7 bases. The CDR3 extends over 14 amino acids. Trimming cost V 2 bases and J 8 bases; bases outside gene matches: 6. Germline V gene lookup returns CDR1 SGDLS and CDR2 YYNGEE. The CDR3 here is CASSVGTDLEKLFF. CDR3 DNA: TGTGCCAGCAGCGTCGGGACAGACCTCGAAAAACTGTTTTTT.

This chain links TRBV27 with TRBJ2-5, with D maybe TRBD1 (5 bases). This CDR3 spans 14 amino acids. The V gene's germline CDR1 is MNHEY and CDR2 SMNVEV (reference sequence). Trimming removed 1 base at V and 3 bases at J, with 9 bases between. As DNA, the CDR3 is TGTGCCAGCAGTTTATGGGGCAGCAAAGAGACCCAGTACTTC. Amino acids: CASSLWGSKETQYF.

The chain recombines TRBV21-1 with TRBJ1-3; TRBD1 is the table's D call, not checked against the DNA. TRBV21-1 is classified as a pseudogene. This CDR3 spans 15 amino acids. For the CDR3, the DNA is TGTGCCAGCAGCAGTACGACAGGGGCCGGAAACACCATATATTTT. Translating it yields CASSSTTGAGNTIYF.

J is TRBJ1-2 and V is TRBV19; D is ambiguous. CDR3 length: 13 residues. Germline assignment: CDR1 LNHDA and CDR2 SQIVND (reference sequence). The ends were cut back, 5 bases at V and 4 bases at J, with 11 bases in the middle. As DNA, the CDR3 is TGTGCCAGTAGTCCCGTGACGGGCTATGGCTACACCTTC. Encoded protein: CASSPVTGYGYTF. Variable domain in full (rest from reference TRBV19 and TRBJ1-2): DGGITQSPKYLFRKEGQNVTLSCEQNLNHDAMYWYRQDPGQGLRLIYYSQIVNDFQKGDIAEGYSVSREKKESFPLTVTSAQKNPTAFYLCASSPVTGYGYTFGSGTRLTVV.

The gene calls are TRBV6-5 and TRBJ1-6, with TRBD1 matching over 10 bases. With 5 bases clipped from V and 7 bases from J, the junction kept 5 bases outside the gene matches. The V gene's germline CDR1 is MNHEY and CDR2 SVGAGI. CDR3 length equals 15 residues. CDR3 amino acids: CASSNRDRGNSPLHF. The CDR3 nucleotides are TGTGCCAGCAGTAACAGGGACAGGGGCAATTCACCCCTCCACTTT.

Here the CDR3 DNA reads TGTGCCAGCAGCTTACTCGGGAATGAGCAGTTCTTC. It codes for CASSLLGNEQFF. V gene TRBV13 combines with J gene TRBJ2-1, with unresolved D. The CDR3 runs to 12 residues. V lost 2 bases and J lost 7, with 6 bases in between. Germline CDR1 reads PRHDT; CDR2 reads FYEKMQ (reference sequence). The full variable domain, with the rest looked up from reference TRBV13 and TRBJ2-1, is AAGVIQSPRHLIKEKRETATLKCYPIPRHDTVYWYQQGPGQDPQFLISFYEKMQSDKGSIPDRFSAQQFSDYHSELNMSSLELGDSALYFCASSLLGNEQFFGPGTRLTVL.

V is TRBV9 and J is TRBJ2-4; no reliable D call. Per the germline V gene, CDR1 is SGDLS and CDR2 is YYNGEE. The CDR3 runs to 17 residues. The germline V and J ends were trimmed by 0 bases and 2 bases, with 15 bases remaining between them. The CDR3 DNA sequence: TGTGCCAGCAGCGTAGTTTACAGTTTCCTGACCAAAAACATTCAGTACTTC. Amino acids: CASSVVYSFLTKNIQYF.

The chain recombines TRBV2 with TRBJ2-5; TRBD2 agrees at 9 bases. The CDR3 length is 15 residues. V trimming: 6 bases; J trimming: 3 bases; junction bases outside the gene matches: 8. Germline lookup yields CDR1 SNHLY and CDR2 FYNNEI. CDR3 nucleotide sequence: TGTGCCAGCAGAACCCTAGCGGGAAGGGAAGAGACCCAGTACTTC. This translates into CASRTLAGREETQYF.

This chain connects TRBV5-4 to TRBJ2-5, with unresolved D. V lost 0 bases to trimming and J lost 1 base, with 4 bases between them. This CDR3 is built from 13 residues. CDR1 is SGHNT and CDR2 is YYREEE in the germline V gene (reference sequence). The CDR3 sequence: CASSLDTQETQYF. CDR3 bases: TGTGCCAGCAGCTTGGACACCCAAGAGACCCAGTACTTC.

The chain uses TRBV18 and TRBJ2-5, with a possible D match to TRBD2 (6 bases). The end of the DNA is better explained by TRBJ2-7, so the J call may be wrong. The CDR3 totals 15 residues. Per the germline V gene, CDR1 is KGHSH and CDR2 is LQKENI. In nucleotides, the CDR3 is TGTGCCAGCTCTACGTCTAGCGCGTACTCCTACGAGCAGTACTTC. Protein: CASSTSSAYSYEQYF.

The V gene is TRBV5-4, the J gene TRBJ2-5; 9 positions agree with TRBD2. The V segment lost 2 bases and the J segment 5 bases; nucleotides outside the gene matches: 4. The CDR3 spans 14 residues. Germline CDR1 and CDR2: SGHNT and YYREEE (reference sequence). Here the CDR3 reads CASSLGTSFETQYF. The CDR3 DNA sequence: TGTGCCAGCAGCTTAGGGACTAGCTTTGAGACCCAGTACTTC. Full variable domain (remainder filled in from reference TRBV5-4 and TRBJ2-5): ETGVTQSPTHLIKTRGQQVTLRCSSQSGHNTVSWYQQALGQGPQFIFQYYREEENGRGNFPPRFSGLQFPNYSSELNVNALELDDSALYLCASSLGTSFETQYFGPGTRLLVL.

This chain connects TRBV6-4 to TRBJ2-2; D is possibly TRBD2 (5 bases). This CDR3 has 15 residues. Looked up from germline, CDR1 is MRHNA and CDR2 is SNTAGT. V dropped 7 bases and J dropped 3 bases, with 15 bases sitting between them. The CDR3 region is CASTFGRADTGELFF. The CDR3 DNA sequence: TGTGCCAGCACTTTCGGGCGGGCAGACACCGGGGAGCTGTTTTTT.

V and J are TRBV10-3 and TRBJ2-1; D remains ambiguous. CDR1 is ENHRY, CDR2 SYGVKD, per germline. Trimming took off 2 bases at V and 10 bases at J, with 9 bases between the two ends. The CDR3 is 12 residues long. The CDR3 loop is CAISEPPREQFF. DNA of the CDR3: TGTGCCATCAGTGAGCCTCCGCGGGAGCAGTTCTTC.

This sequence joins TRBV19 and TRBJ2-7; TRBD2 might be the D (6 bases). In germline, CDR1 is LNHDA, CDR2 SQIVND (reference sequence). Trimming removed 5 bases from V and 0 bases from J, with 17 bases in between. The CDR3 has 16 amino acids. In nucleotides, the CDR3 is TGTGCCAGTAGTTTTTATTTACTGGACTACTCCTACGAGCAGTACTTC. Its translation is CASSFYLLDYSYEQYF.

In DNA, the CDR3 is TGTGCCAGCAGTTTGGAGACCACGGGAGCTTTCTTT. This translates into CASSLETTGAFF. This chain connects TRBV28 to TRBJ1-1; no clear D gene. Per germline, CDR1 MDHEN and CDR2 SYDVKM. Trimming left V 3 bases short and J 10 bases short, with 12 bases between. CDR3 size: 12 residues.

This chain links TRBV27 with TRBJ2-5; 8 bases fit TRBD2. Germline trimming cut 5 bases from V and 7 bases from J; bases unmatched to any gene: 9. Germline V gene sequence: CDR1 MNHEY, CDR2 SMNVEV (reference sequence). The CDR3 covers 14 residues. CDR3 sequence: CASSPIAGSRTQYF. The CDR3 DNA is TGTGCCAGCAGTCCGATAGCGGGGTCTCGGACCCAGTACTTC.

The chain combines TRBV7-9 with TRBJ2-7; tentatively, D is TRBD1 (6 bases). Trimming removed 2 bases at V and 6 bases at J, with 11 bases between. This CDR3 is 13 amino acids long. Germline-derived CDR1 and CDR2 are SEHNR and FQNEAQ (reference sequence). Written as DNA, the CDR3 is TGTGCCAGCAGCTTATTCGGGACACGCGAGCAGTACTTC. Translated, it gives CASSLFGTREQYF.

V gene TRBV6-6 combines with J gene TRBJ1-2, with TRBD1 matching over 7 bases. CDR3 length equals 13 residues. V was pared by 6 bases and J by 4 bases, with 5 bases of the junction left unmatched. CDR1 and CDR2 from the germline V gene are MNHNY and SVGAGI (reference sequence). CDR3 in amino acids: CASRLGTAYGYTF. The CDR3 DNA sequence: TGTGCCAGCAGACTAGGGACAGCCTATGGCTACACCTTC.